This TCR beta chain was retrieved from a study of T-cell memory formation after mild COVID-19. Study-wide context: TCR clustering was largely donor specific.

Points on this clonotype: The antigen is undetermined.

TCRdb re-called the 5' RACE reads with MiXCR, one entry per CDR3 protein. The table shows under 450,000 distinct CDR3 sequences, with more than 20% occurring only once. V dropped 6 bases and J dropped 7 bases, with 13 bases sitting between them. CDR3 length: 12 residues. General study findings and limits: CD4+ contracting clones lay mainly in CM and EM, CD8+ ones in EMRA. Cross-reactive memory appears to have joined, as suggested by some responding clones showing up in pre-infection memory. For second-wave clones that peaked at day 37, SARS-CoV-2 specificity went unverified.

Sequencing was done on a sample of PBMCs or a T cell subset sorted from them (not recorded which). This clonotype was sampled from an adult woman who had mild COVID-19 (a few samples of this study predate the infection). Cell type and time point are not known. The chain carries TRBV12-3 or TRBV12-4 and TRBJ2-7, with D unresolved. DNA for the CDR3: TGTGCCAGCAGATCGAACGGACCGGAGCAGTACTTC. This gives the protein CASRSNGPEQYF.